This T cell receptor (beta chain) was captured by sequencing in a study of T cells after yellow fever vaccination. Looking at the study overall: In the case of low-cell-number fractions, SMART-Seq v4 Ultra Low Input was used for preparation. Regarding the study as a whole: Subsequent to the booster, the majority of primary-vaccination clones reappeared (roughly 96% CD4, roughly 90% CD8).

The CDR3 is 16 amino acids. Germline CDR1 is SGHNT and CDR2 is YYREEE (reference sequence). The trim removed 3 bases at V and 5 bases at J, leaving 12 bases unmatched. Worth noting for this clonotype: Its antigen is as yet unknown.

The authors made TCR cDNA by 5'RACE template switching, adding a universal primer site and UMIs. Each CDR3 protein gets one entry after TCRdb re-called the 5' RACE reads with MiXCR. In the table there are under 250,000 distinct CDR3 sequences, about 3% of which are singletons. The chain combines TRBV5-4 with TRBJ2-5; 8 bases are a match to TRBD2. The TCR comes from a young man who received the YFV17D yellow fever vaccine. Specimen: CD4+ T cells sorted from PBMCs, collected 10 days after the yellow fever booster vaccination. CDR3 region: CASSWKRGGTGETQYF. The CDR3 DNA reads TGTGCCAGCAGCTGGAAGCGCGGGGGGACGGGCGAGACCCAGTACTTC. Drawing the rest from reference TRBV5-4 and TRBJ2-5, the complete variable domain is ETGVTQSPTHLIKTRGQQVTLRCSSQSGHNTVSWYQQALGQGPQFIFQYYREEENGRGNFPPRFSGLQFPNYSSELNVNALELDDSALYLCASSWKRGGTGETQYFGPGTRLLVL.